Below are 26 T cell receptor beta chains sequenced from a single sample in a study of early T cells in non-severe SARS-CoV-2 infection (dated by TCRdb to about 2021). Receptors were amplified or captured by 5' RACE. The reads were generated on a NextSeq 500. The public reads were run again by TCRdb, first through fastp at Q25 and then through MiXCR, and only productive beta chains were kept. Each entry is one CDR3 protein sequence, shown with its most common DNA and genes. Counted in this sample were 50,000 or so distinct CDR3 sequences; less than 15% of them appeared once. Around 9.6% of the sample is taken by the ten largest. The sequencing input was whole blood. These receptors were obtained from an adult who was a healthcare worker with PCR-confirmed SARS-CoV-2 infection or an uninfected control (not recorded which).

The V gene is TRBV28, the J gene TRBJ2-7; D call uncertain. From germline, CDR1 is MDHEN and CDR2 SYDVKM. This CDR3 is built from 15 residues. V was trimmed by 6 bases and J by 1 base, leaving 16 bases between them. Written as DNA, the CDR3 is TGTGCCAGCAGGACCCTAAATCCAGATTCCTACGAGCAGTACTTC. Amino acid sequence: CASRTLNPDSYEQYF.

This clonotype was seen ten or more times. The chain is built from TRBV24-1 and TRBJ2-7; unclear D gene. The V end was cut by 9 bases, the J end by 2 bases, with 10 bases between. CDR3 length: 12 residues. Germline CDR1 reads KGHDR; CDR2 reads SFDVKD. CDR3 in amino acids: CATQGPTYEQYF. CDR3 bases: TGTGCCACCCAAGGACCGACCTACGAGCAGTACTTC.

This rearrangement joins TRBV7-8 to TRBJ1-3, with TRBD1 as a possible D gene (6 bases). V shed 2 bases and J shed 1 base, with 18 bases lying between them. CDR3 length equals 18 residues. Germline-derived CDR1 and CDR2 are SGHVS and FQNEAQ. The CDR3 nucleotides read TGTGCCAGCAGCTTATACGCCCAGGGGATGTCTTCTGGAAACACCATATATTTT. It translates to CASSLYAQGMSSGNTIYF. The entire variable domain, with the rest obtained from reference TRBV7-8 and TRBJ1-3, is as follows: GAGVSQSPRYKVAKRGQDVALRCDPISGHVSLFWYQQALGQGPEFLTYFQNEAQLDKSGLPSDRFFAERPEGSVSTLKIQRTQQEDSAVYLCASSLYAQGMSSGNTIYFGEGSWLTVV.

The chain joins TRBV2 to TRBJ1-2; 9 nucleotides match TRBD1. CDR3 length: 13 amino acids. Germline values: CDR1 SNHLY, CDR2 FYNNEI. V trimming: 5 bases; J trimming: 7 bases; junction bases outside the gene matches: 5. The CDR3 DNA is TGTGCCAGCAGTACAGGGGGCGCGAGTGGCTACACCTTC. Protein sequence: CASSTGGASGYTF.

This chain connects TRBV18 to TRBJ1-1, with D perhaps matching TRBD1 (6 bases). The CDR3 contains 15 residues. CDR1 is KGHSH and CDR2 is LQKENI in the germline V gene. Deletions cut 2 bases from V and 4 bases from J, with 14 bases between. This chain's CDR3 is CASSPTPGGGTEAFF. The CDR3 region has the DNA TGTGCCAGCTCACCAACCCCTGGAGGGGGCACTGAAGCTTTCTTT.

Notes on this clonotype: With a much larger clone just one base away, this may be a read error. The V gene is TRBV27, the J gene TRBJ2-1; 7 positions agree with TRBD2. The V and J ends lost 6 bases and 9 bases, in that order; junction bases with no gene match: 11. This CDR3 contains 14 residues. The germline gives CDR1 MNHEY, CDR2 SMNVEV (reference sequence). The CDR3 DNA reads TGTGCCAGCAGCCGACTAGCTTGTGCCGGTGAGCAGTTCTTC. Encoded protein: CASSRLACAGEQFF.

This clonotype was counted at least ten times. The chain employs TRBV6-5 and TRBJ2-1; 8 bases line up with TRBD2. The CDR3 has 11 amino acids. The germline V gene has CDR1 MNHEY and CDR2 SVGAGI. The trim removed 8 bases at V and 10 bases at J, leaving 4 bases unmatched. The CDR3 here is CASGRGAEQFF. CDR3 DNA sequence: TGTGCCAGCGGGCGGGGGGCGGAGCAGTTCTTC.

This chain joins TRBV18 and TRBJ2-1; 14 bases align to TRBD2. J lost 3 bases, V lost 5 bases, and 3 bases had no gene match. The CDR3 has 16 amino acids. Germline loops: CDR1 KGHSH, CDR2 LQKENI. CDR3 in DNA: TGTGCCAGCTCAACCGGGACTAGCGGGGGCTACAATGAGCAGTTCTTC. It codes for CASSTGTSGGYNEQFF.

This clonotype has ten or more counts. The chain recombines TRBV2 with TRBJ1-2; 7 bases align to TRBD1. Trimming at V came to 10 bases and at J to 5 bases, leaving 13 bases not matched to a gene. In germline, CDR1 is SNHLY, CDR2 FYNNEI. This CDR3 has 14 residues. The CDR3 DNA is TGTGCCATCCCAGCAGGGGGTTCATCTTATGGCTACACCTTC. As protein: CAIPAGGSSYGYTF.

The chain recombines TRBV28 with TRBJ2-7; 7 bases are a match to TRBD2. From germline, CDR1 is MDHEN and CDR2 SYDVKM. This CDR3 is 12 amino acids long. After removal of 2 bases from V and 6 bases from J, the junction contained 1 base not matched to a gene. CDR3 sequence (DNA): TGTGCCAGCAGTTTAACGGGGGGCGAGCAGTACTTC. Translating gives CASSLTGGEQYF.

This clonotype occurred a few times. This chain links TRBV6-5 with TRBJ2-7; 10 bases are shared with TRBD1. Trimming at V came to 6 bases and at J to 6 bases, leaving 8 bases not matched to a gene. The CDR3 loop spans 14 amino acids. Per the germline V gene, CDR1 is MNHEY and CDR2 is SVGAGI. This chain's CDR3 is CASSRDRGPSEQYF. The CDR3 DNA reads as TGTGCCAGCAGCCGGGACAGGGGCCCCTCCGAGCAGTACTTC.

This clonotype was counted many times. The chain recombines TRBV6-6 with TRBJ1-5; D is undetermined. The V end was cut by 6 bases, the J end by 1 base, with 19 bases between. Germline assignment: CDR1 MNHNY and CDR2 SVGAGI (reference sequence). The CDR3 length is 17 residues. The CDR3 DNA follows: TGTGCCAGCAGGCCTTACCCCCAGGCGTCGAGCAATCAGCCCCAGCATTTT. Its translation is CASRPYPQASSNQPQHF.

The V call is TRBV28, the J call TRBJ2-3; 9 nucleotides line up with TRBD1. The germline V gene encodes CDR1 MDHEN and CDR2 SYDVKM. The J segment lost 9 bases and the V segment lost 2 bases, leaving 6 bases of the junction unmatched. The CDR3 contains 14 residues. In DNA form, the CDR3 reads TGTGCCAGCAGTTTACTCAAGGGACAGGGAACGCAGTATTTT. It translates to CASSLLKGQGTQYF. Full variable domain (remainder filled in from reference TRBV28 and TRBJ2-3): DVKVTQSSRYLVKRTGEKVFLECVQDMDHENMFWYRQDPGLGLRLIYFSYDVKMKEKGDIPEGYSVSREKKERFSLILESASTNQTSMYLCASSLLKGQGTQYFGPGTRLTVL.

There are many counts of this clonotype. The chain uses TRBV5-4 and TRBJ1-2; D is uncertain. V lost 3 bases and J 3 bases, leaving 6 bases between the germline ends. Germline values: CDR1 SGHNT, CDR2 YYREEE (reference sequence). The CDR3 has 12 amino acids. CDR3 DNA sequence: TGTGCCAGCAGCTCCGAATACTATGGCTACACCTTC. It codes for CASSSEYYGYTF.

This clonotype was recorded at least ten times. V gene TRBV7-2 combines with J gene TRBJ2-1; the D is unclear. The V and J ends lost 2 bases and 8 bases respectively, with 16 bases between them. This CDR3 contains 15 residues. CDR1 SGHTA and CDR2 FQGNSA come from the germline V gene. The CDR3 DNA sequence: TGTGCCAGCAGCTTACCGTTGTTCTACGAGGATGAGCAGTTCTTC. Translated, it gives CASSLPLFYEDEQFF.

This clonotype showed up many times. The CDR3 spells CASSLSSYEQYF. The CDR3 coding sequence is TGTGCCAGCAGCCTTAGCTCCTACGAGCAGTACTTC. The chain carries TRBV7-9 and TRBJ2-7, with D unresolved. Germline CDR1 SEHNR, CDR2 FQNEAQ (reference sequence). This CDR3 has 12 amino acids. Between the trimmed V and J ends, which lost 5 bases and 0 bases, there was a span of 5 bases.

The CDR3 protein is CASSLTTGPNSPLHF. The CDR3 DNA reads TGCGCCAGCAGCTTGACGACAGGCCCAAATTCACCCCTCCACTTT. J is TRBJ1-6 and V is TRBV5-1, with D maybe TRBD1 (6 bases). V shed 1 base and J shed 7 bases, with 12 bases lying between them. There are 15 residues in the CDR3. Germline values: CDR1 SGHRS, CDR2 YFSETQ.

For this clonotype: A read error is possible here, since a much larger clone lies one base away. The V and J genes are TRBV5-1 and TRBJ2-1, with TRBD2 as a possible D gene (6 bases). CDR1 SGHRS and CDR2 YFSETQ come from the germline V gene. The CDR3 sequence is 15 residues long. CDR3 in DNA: TGCGCCAGCAGCTCAGCCGGGGACTCCTACGATGAGCAGTTCTTC. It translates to CASSSAGDSYDEQFF. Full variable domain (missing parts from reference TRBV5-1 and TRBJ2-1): KAGVTQTPRYLIKTRGQQVTLSCSPISGHRSVSWYQQTPGQGLQFLFEYFSETQRNKGNFPGRFSGRQFSNSRSEMNVSTLELGDSALYLCASSSAGDSYDEQFFGPGTRLTVL.

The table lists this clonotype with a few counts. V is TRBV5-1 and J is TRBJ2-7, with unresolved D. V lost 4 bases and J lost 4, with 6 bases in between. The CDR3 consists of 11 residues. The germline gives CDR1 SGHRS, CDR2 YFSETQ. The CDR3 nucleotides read TGCGCCAGCAGCGAACAATACGAGCAGTACTTC. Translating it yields CASSEQYEQYF. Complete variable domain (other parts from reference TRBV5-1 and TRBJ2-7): KAGVTQTPRYLIKTRGQQVTLSCSPISGHRSVSWYQQTPGQGLQFLFEYFSETQRNKGNFPGRFSGRQFSNSRSEMNVSTLELGDSALYLCASSEQYEQYFGPGTRLTVT.

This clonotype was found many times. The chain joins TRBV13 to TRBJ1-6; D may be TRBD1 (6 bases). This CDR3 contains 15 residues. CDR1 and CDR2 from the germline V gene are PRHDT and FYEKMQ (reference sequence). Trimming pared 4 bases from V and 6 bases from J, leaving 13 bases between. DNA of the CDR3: TGTGCCAGCAGCTCCGGAACAGGGCGTAATTCACCCCTCCACTTT. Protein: CASSSGTGRNSPLHF. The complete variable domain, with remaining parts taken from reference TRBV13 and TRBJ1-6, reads AAGVIQSPRHLIKEKRETATLKCYPIPRHDTVYWYQQGPGQDPQFLISFYEKMQSDKGSIPDRFSAQQFSDYHSELNMSSLELGDSALYFCASSSGTGRNSPLHFGNGTRLTVT.

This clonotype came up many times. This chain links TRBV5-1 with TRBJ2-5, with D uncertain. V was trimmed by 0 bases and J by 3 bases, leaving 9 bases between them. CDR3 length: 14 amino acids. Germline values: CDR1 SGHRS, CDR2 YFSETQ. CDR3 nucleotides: TGCGCCAGCAGCTTGGTTGGTAGTGAAGAGACCCAGTACTTC. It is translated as CASSLVGSEETQYF.

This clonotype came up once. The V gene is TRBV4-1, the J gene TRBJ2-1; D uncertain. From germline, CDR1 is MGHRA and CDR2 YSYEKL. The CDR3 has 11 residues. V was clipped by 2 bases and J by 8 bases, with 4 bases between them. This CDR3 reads CASSQHDEQFF. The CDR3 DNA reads TGCGCCAGCAGCCAACATGATGAGCAGTTCTTC.

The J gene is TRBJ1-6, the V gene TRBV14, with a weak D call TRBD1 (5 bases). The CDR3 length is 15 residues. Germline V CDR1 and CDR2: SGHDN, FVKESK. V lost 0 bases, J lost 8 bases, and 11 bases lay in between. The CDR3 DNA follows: TGTGCCAGCAGCCAAGAGACAGCTCCATATTCACCCCTCCACTTT. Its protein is CASSQETAPYSPLHF.

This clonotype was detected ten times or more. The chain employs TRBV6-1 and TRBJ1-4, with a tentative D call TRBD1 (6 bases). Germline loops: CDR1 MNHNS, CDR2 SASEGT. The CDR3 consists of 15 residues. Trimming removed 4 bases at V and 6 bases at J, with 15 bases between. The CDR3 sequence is CASSVGQIRDEKLFF. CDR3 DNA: TGTGCCAGCAGTGTCGGACAGATACGGGATGAAAAACTGTTTTTT.

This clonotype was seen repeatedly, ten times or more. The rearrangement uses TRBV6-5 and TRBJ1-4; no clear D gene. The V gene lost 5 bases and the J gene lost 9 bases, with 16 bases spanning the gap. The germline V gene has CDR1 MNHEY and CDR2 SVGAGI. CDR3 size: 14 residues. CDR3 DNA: TGTGCCAGCAGTCCCTCGGCTTCGCGGAAAAAACTGTTTTTT. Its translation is CASSPSASRKKLFF.

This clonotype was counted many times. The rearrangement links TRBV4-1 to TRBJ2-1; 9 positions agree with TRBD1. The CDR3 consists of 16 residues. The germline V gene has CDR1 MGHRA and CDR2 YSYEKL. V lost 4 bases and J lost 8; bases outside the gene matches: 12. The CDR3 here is CASSLVAGTGFDEQFF. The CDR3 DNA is TGCGCCAGCAGCCTGGTCGCGGGGACAGGGTTCGATGAGCAGTTCTTC.